This T cell receptor beta chain appears in the sequencing data of a study of patients and donors after allogeneic stem cell transplantation. TCRdb passed the RT-PCR reads through MiXCR, listing each CDR3 protein once. The repertoire holds about 960,000 distinct CDR3 sequences, with around 17% as singletons. CDR3 length: 15 residues. J was trimmed by 3 bases and V by 7 bases; bases with no gene match: 8. This clonotype occurred many times. This clonotype was obtained from a human donor who was either an allogeneic HSCT recipient or a stem cell or donor lymphocyte infusion donor (not recorded which). It is not recorded whose cells these are; they may come from a transplant donor. This chain connects TRBV12-3 or TRBV12-4 to TRBJ2-1, with TRBD1 identical over 8 bases. The sequencing sample was made of blood, either unsorted or a sorted T cell fraction (not recorded which). The CDR3 protein is CASTPGTGFYNEQFF. The CDR3 DNA reads as TGTGCCAGCACCCCTGGGACAGGCTTCTACAATGAGCAGTTCTTC.